This T cell receptor beta chain derives from a study of cytomegalovirus exposure and HLA in healthy donors. PCR used 60 Vbeta primers and 13 Jbeta primers. TCRdb's table, derived via immunoSEQ multiplex PCR, lists solely in-frame clones and lacks some. This repertoire shows fewer than 200,000 clones, around 80% found once; its top ten account for roughly 0.76%. Germline V CDR1 and CDR2: SGHTA, FQGNSA. The CDR3 covers 15 residues. The V end was cut by 5 bases, the J end by 4 bases, with 17 bases between. The clonotype originates from a woman aged 40 to 50 in good health and CMV-seronegative. The V and J genes are TRBV7-2 and TRBJ1-1, with D perhaps matching TRBD1 (5 bases). Sequencing was performed on PBMCs. CDR3 protein: CASSGGSGARTEAFF. CDR3 coding DNA: TGTGCCAGCAGCGGGGGGTCTGGGGCTCGCACTGAAGCTTTCTTT.